This T cell receptor (beta chain) emerged from a study of blood T cell repertoires in COVID-19. Turning to the study itself: Donors in the United States, Italy and Spain gave samples during acute or convalescent COVID-19. From T cells, B-cell-depleted T cells, or PBMCs came the material, which was cDNA or gDNA.

Only one count was recorded for this clone. Enrolment of Seattle patients took place during active infection, and they were followed longitudinally. Per the study methods: The assay estimated nucleated cells by amplifying reference gene primers. Here immunoSEQ multiplex PCR was the method, and the copy in TCRdb shows in-frame clones only, minus some. That table is the source of V, J and clone size, and D and trimming were worked out from the DNA. The table has roughly 380,000 clones, about nine tenths seen once. The clonotype originates from an older woman with COVID-19, enrolled during active disease. Sequencing used peripheral blood.

CDR3 sequence reads: CAWTVGRTSYTGELFF. The CDR3 DNA reads as TGTGCCTGGACCGTGGGGCGGACCTCTTATACCGGGGAGCTGTTTTTT. The rearrangement links TRBV30 to TRBJ2-2; D possibly corresponds to TRBD1 (5 bases). Trimming pared 4 bases from V and 5 bases from J, leaving 20 bases between. From germline, CDR1 is GTSNPN and CDR2 SVGIG (reference sequence). There are 16 residues in the CDR3.